These 30 T cell receptor beta chains were sequenced from one sample in a study of CD8 T cells in Susac syndrome. Random hexamers were used to reverse transcribe an amount of roughly 0.45 to 1 ug RNA. MiXCR was run by TCRdb on the immunoSEQ multiplex PCR reads, yielding one entry per CDR3 protein. The sample carries under 55,000 distinct CDR3 sequences, roughly 93% recorded once. The specimen was CD8+ T cells from PBMCs. These receptor sequences come from a human donor with multiple sclerosis.

The chain joins TRBV25-1 to TRBJ1-1; D gene unclear. Germline CDR1 and CDR2: MGHDK and SYGVNS. V lost 6 bases and J lost 11, with 10 bases in between. The CDR3 contains 10 residues. CDR3 bases: TGTGCCAGCAGGGGCGGCGGGGCTTTCTTT. This codes for CASRGGGAFF. The full variable domain, completed using reference TRBV25-1 and TRBJ1-1, is EADIYQTPRYLVIGTGKKITLECSQTMGHDKMYWYQQDPGMELHLIHYSYGVNSTEKGDLSSESTVSRIRTEHFPLTLESARPSHTSQYLCASRGGGAFFGQGTRLTVV.

The chain carries TRBV29-1 and TRBJ1-2; 8 positions match TRBD1. Germline V gene lookup returns CDR1 SQVTM and CDR2 ANQGSEA. This CDR3 has 13 residues. V shed 4 bases, J shed 6 bases, and the junction held 7 bases outside the gene matches. The CDR3 sequence is CSVAPGGYDGYTF. The CDR3 DNA is TGCAGCGTTGCCCCAGGGGGCTACGATGGCTACACCTTC.

The rearrangement links TRBV4-2 to TRBJ2-4; D is possibly TRBD1 or TRBD2 (5 bases each). The V and J ends lost 1 base and 13 bases respectively, with 11 bases between them. CDR1 LGHNA and CDR2 YNFKEQ come from the germline V gene. The CDR3 extends over 12 amino acids. The CDR3, as DNA: TGTGCCAGCAGCCAAGGGGGACCCGGACAGTACTTC. This encodes CASSQGGPGQYF.

This sequence joins TRBV2 and TRBJ1-1; maybe TRBD1 (5 bases). With 0 bases removed from V and 4 bases from J, the gap between germline ends came to 12 bases. The germline V gene encodes CDR1 SNHLY and CDR2 FYNNEI. The CDR3 is 15 residues long. Written as DNA, the CDR3 is TGTGCCAGCAGTGAAGCGGGGACGGTTGGCACTGAAGCTTTCTTT. Its translation: CASSEAGTVGTEAFF.

The chain couples TRBV30 to TRBJ2-1; weak D call: TRBD1 (6 bases). The CDR3 spans 12 residues. Germline CDR1 and CDR2: GTSNPN and SVGIG (reference sequence). Trimming shortened V by 6 bases and J by 6 bases, and 12 bases separated the two germline ends. CDR3 loop: CACFYRANEQFF. The CDR3 nucleotides are TGTGCCTGCTTCTACAGGGCCAATGAGCAGTTCTTC.

The V gene is TRBV7-9, the J gene TRBJ2-2, with D possibly matching TRBD1 (7 bases). V was cut by 1 base and J by 5 bases, with 20 bases left in between. From germline, CDR1 is SEHNR and CDR2 FQNEAQ (reference sequence). CDR3 length: 18 residues. The CDR3 spells CASSLGRQGGYRTGELFF. The CDR3 nucleotides are TGTGCCAGCAGCTTAGGGAGGCAGGGGGGATACCGAACCGGGGAGCTGTTTTTT.

The CDR3 spells CATQAGTTEAFF. As DNA, the CDR3 is TGTGCCACCCAGGCAGGGACCACTGAAGCTTTCTTT. The chain combines TRBV10-3 with TRBJ1-1; D perhaps matches TRBD1 (5 bases). The germline gives CDR1 ENHRY, CDR2 SYGVKD. This CDR3 has 12 residues. V lost 10 bases and J 4 bases, leaving 13 bases between the germline ends.

The genes are TRBV6-2 or TRBV6-3 and TRBJ1-1; 7 bases align to TRBD1. Germline CDR1 MNHEY, CDR2 SVGEGT. The J segment lost 8 bases and the V segment lost 5 bases, leaving 8 bases of the junction unmatched. The CDR3 is made up of 13 amino acids. The CDR3 DNA is TGTGCCAGCAGTACCCCGGGACAGCCAGAAGCTTTCTTT. This codes for CASSTPGQPEAFF.

J is TRBJ1-1 and V is TRBV14; weak D call: TRBD1 (5 bases). The V and J ends lost 4 bases and 5 bases respectively, with 11 bases between them. The length of the CDR3 is 13 residues. Germline V gene lookup returns CDR1 SGHDN and CDR2 FVKESK. In DNA, the CDR3 is TGTGCCAGCAGCCGTAGGGGATTGACTGAAGCTTTCTTT. This gives the protein CASSRRGLTEAFF.

J is TRBJ2-1 and V is TRBV16; D gene ambiguous. In germline, CDR1 is KGHSY, CDR2 FQNENV. Trimming cost V 1 base and J 4 bases, with 11 bases left between them. The CDR3 sequence is 15 residues long. The CDR3 nucleotides read TGTGCCAGCAGCCAATTGACCAGGCTATACAATGAGCAGTTCTTC. This codes for CASSQLTRLYNEQFF.

The rearrangement links TRBV20-1 to TRBJ2-1; D is unclear. Trimming removed 6 bases from V and 4 bases from J, with 19 bases in between. The CDR3 loop spans 15 amino acids. CDR1 is DFQATT and CDR2 is SNEGSKA in the germline V gene (reference sequence). The DNA for the CDR3 is TGCAGTGCAAAAGGAAGCCACGGACCGTACAATGAGCAGTTCTTC. Encoded protein: CSAKGSHGPYNEQFF.

The rearrangement links TRBV5-1 to TRBJ2-3; tentatively, D is TRBD1 (6 bases). Trimming stripped 3 bases from V and 4 bases from J, with 21 bases between. Germline V gives CDR1 SGHRS, CDR2 YFSETQ. The CDR3 has 17 amino acids. CDR3 sequence reads: CASSSTQGLLLADTQYF. As DNA, the CDR3 is TGCGCCAGCAGCTCAACACAGGGTTTGCTGCTAGCAGATACGCAGTATTTT.

The chain carries TRBV2 and TRBJ2-1; 11 nucleotides match TRBD2. This CDR3 is 17 amino acids long. Trimming took 5 bases from V and 5 from J; bases not matched to a gene: 11. The germline CDR1 and CDR2 sequences are SNHLY and FYNNEI. The CDR3 region has the DNA TGTGCCAGCAGTTCCATTTTAGCGGGGGGGCCCCACAATGAGCAGTTCTTC. Translated: CASSSILAGGPHNEQFF.

The gene calls are TRBV19 and TRBJ1-4; weak D call: TRBD1 (6 bases). Germline V gives CDR1 LNHDA, CDR2 SQIVND (reference sequence). Trimming removed 7 bases from V and 0 bases from J, with 12 bases in between. The CDR3 length is 15 residues. CDR3 residues: CASKTGTSTNEKLFF. The CDR3 nucleotides are TGTGCCAGTAAGACGGGGACATCAACTAATGAAAAACTGTTTTTT.

This chain joins TRBV6-1 and TRBJ2-7, with 10 bases identical to TRBD1. The CDR3 covers 14 residues. Germline assignment: CDR1 MNHNS and CDR2 SASEGT. Trimming took 4 bases from V and 4 from J; bases not matched to a gene: 4. Here the CDR3 reads CASSAWDRGYEQYF. In DNA, the CDR3 is TGTGCCAGCAGTGCGTGGGACAGGGGATACGAGCAGTACTTC.

This chain links TRBV6-2 or TRBV6-3 with TRBJ2-1; 12 bases are a match to TRBD2. This CDR3 spans 18 amino acids. Losses at the gene ends were 5 bases for V and 1 base for J; bases not matched to a gene: 9. Germline CDR1 is MNHEY and CDR2 is SVGEGT. The CDR3 is CASSLSPSGGASYNEQFF. The CDR3 nucleotides read TGTGCCAGCAGTCTAAGCCCTAGCGGGGGGGCTTCCTACAATGAGCAGTTCTTC.

DNA of the CDR3: TGTGCCAGCAGCCATGGGGTATACCAAGAGACCCAGTACTTC. It translates to CASSHGVYQETQYF. The J gene is TRBJ2-5, the V gene TRBV28; D is unresolved. Germline V CDR1 and CDR2: MDHEN, SYDVKM. This CDR3 has 14 amino acids. Trimming pared 6 bases from V and 0 bases from J, leaving 11 bases between.

This sequence joins TRBV11-2 and TRBJ2-5; no firm D call. Looked up from germline, CDR1 is SGHAT and CDR2 is FQNNGV. The CDR3 length is 14 residues. Between the trimmed V and J ends, which lost 2 bases and 5 bases, there was a span of 12 bases. In DNA, the CDR3 is TGTGCCAGCAGCTTACATGAACATCTTGAGACCCAGTACTTC. Translated: CASSLHEHLETQYF.

V gene TRBV30 combines with J gene TRBJ1-2; 7 bases line up with TRBD1. The CDR3 spans 14 residues. From germline, CDR1 is GTSNPN and CDR2 SVGIG (reference sequence). J was trimmed by 3 bases and V by 1 base; bases with no gene match: 5. CDR3 residues: CAWSAGGSYYGYTF. The CDR3 nucleotides are TGTGCCTGGAGTGCAGGGGGGAGCTACTATGGCTACACCTTC.

The CDR3 region has the DNA TGTGCCAGCACCCCGCGGGACAGGGTTAAGGAGCAGTACTTC. The encoded protein is CASTPRDRVKEQYF. This chain uses TRBV27 with TRBJ2-7; 9 nucleotides agree with TRBD1. Unmatched junction bases numbered 11, after V lost 7 bases and J lost 7 bases. The germline V gene has CDR1 MNHEY and CDR2 SMNVEV (reference sequence). The length of the CDR3 is 14 residues.

V is TRBV13 and J is TRBJ2-7; TRBD1 aligns across 10 bases. Germline V gives CDR1 PRHDT, CDR2 FYEKMQ (reference sequence). The CDR3 is 15 amino acids. V shed 4 bases and J 5 bases; nucleotides not matched to a gene: 8. The CDR3 region is CASSSRDRGINEQYF. CDR3 coding DNA: TGTGCCAGCAGCTCCCGGGACAGGGGAATCAACGAGCAGTACTTC.

This chain connects TRBV9 to TRBJ1-2; D is unresolved. Between the trimmed V and J ends, which lost 0 bases and 0 bases, there was a span of 6 bases. Germline CDR1 is SGDLS and CDR2 is YYNGEE. This CDR3 region has 14 residues. The CDR3 spells CASSVADANYGYTF. In DNA form, the CDR3 reads TGTGCCAGCAGCGTAGCTGACGCTAACTATGGCTACACCTTC.

The chain uses TRBV9 and TRBJ1-6; weak D call: TRBD1 (5 bases). The germline V gene has CDR1 SGDLS and CDR2 YYNGEE. V dropped 7 bases and J dropped 6 bases, with 20 bases sitting between them. CDR3 length: 16 residues. Here the CDR3 DNA reads TGTGCCAGCTCCCCAGTCCGCCAGGGTATTAATTCACCCCTCCACTTT. Residues: CASSPVRQGINSPLHF.

In nucleotides, the CDR3 is TGTGCCAGCAGTCGGAGAGGGGGCGGAAGGAGTGCTTTCTTT. Its translation: CASSRRGGGRSAFF. The chain links TRBV28 to TRBJ1-1; 7 bases align to TRBD1. This CDR3 region has 14 residues. J was trimmed by 11 bases and V by 5 bases; bases with no gene match: 14. Germline lookup yields CDR1 MDHEN and CDR2 SYDVKM.

The J gene is TRBJ2-7, the V gene TRBV19; D uncertain. CDR1 is LNHDA and CDR2 is SQIVND in the germline V gene (reference sequence). The CDR3 totals 13 residues. V dropped 3 bases and J dropped 0 bases, with 6 bases sitting between them. The CDR3 is CASSMSSSYEQYF. CDR3 in DNA: TGTGCCAGTAGTATGTCCAGCTCCTACGAGCAGTACTTC.

The rearrangement joins TRBV6-5 to TRBJ1-2, with TRBD1 matching over 8 bases. CDR1 and CDR2 (germline): MNHEY, SVGAGI. The CDR3 totals 15 residues. The trim removed 0 bases at V and 7 bases at J, leaving 7 bases unmatched. The CDR3 bases are TGTGCCAGCAGTTACTCGAGGACAGGGTACTTTGGCTACACCTTC. Translation gives CASSYSRTGYFGYTF.

CDR3: CASSDGAGANVLTF. The CDR3 nucleotides read TGTGCCAGCAGTGACGGGGCCGGGGCCAACGTCCTGACTTTC. The chain links TRBV6-4 to TRBJ2-6, with D possibly matching TRBD1 (5 bases). V lost 2 bases and J 4 bases, leaving 6 bases between the germline ends. CDR3 size: 14 residues. Germline V gene data show CDR1 as MRHNA and CDR2 as SNTAGT.

The J gene is TRBJ2-7, the V gene TRBV29-1, with 9 positions matching TRBD1. CDR1 and CDR2 (germline): SQVTM, ANQGSEA. This CDR3 has 14 amino acids. V was clipped by 6 bases and J by 1 base; unmatched bases: 7. The CDR3 coding sequence is TGCAGCGTCTATGGGACAGGGAATTCCTACGAGCAGTACTTC. Translating gives CSVYGTGNSYEQYF.

This sequence joins TRBV19 and TRBJ1-1; TRBD1 agrees at 8 bases. The CDR3 consists of 13 residues. Unmatched junction bases numbered 2, after V lost 8 bases and J lost 0 bases. The germline gives CDR1 LNHDA, CDR2 SQIVND (reference sequence). The CDR3 loop reads CASRTGLNTEAFF. CDR3 DNA: TGTGCCAGTCGGACAGGGTTGAACACTGAAGCTTTCTTT.

This chain links TRBV7-9 with TRBJ2-5; a weak D match, TRBD1 (5 bases). Germline CDR1 is SEHNR and CDR2 is FQNEAQ (reference sequence). V lost 5 bases to trimming and J lost 5 bases, with 15 bases between them. The CDR3 loop spans 14 amino acids. The CDR3 nucleotides read TGTGCCAGCAGCGTCCAGGGTTCCGTGGAGACCCAGTACTTC. As protein: CASSVQGSVETQYF. The full variable domain, rest sourced from reference TRBV7-9 and TRBJ2-5, is DTGVSQNPRHKITKRGQNVTFRCDPISEHNRLYWYRQTLGQGPEFLTYFQNEAQLEKSRLLSDRFSAERPKGSFSTLEIQRTEQGDSAMYLCASSVQGSVETQYFGPGTRLLVL.